This passage covers 14 T cell receptor beta chains from one sample sequenced in a study of control samples from healthy donors and cancer patients. Some clones are missing from TCRdb's copy, which holds only in-frame ones; the method was immunoSEQ multiplex PCR. The table lists 130,000 to 150,000 clones, more than 85% of them singletons. The sample comprised blood. Source of these receptors: a woman younger than 45 in good health.

This clone was seen a single time. J is TRBJ2-1 and V is TRBV6-5; D is undetermined. Germline V gives CDR1 MNHEY, CDR2 SVGAGI. Deletions cut 3 bases from V and 2 bases from J, with 8 bases between. CDR3 length: 14 amino acids. CDR3 sequence: CASSYIGTYNEQFF. CDR3 DNA sequence: TGTGCCAGCAGTTATATAGGGACCTACAATGAGCAGTTCTTC.

This clone appeared a few times. This sequence joins TRBV19 and TRBJ1-1; perhaps TRBD1 as D (6 bases). Germline V gene lookup returns CDR1 LNHDA and CDR2 SQIVND (reference sequence). V lost 9 bases and J 0 bases, leaving 20 bases between the germline ends. The CDR3 totals 16 residues. The CDR3 nucleotides are TGTGCCAGCAAGGGGGAGCTTGCGGCCATGAACACTGAAGCTTTCTTT. Its translation is CASKGELAAMNTEAFF.

V and J are TRBV18 and TRBJ1-5; 8 positions match TRBD1. Germline V gene lookup returns CDR1 KGHSH and CDR2 LQKENI. CDR3 length: 16 residues. The J segment lost 0 bases and the V segment lost 2 bases, leaving 3 bases of the junction unmatched. CDR3 in amino acids: CASSPDRGVSNQPQHF. In DNA form, the CDR3 reads TGTGCCAGCTCACCAGACAGGGGAGTTAGCAATCAGCCCCAGCATTTT.

This clone was recorded a few times. The gene calls are TRBV6-5 and TRBJ2-1, with D uncertain. This CDR3 has 15 residues. Trimming stripped 6 bases from V and 2 bases from J, with 14 bases between. Germline-derived CDR1 and CDR2 are MNHEY and SVGAGI. For the CDR3, the DNA is TGTGCCAGCAGACTTACAGCTCTCCCCTACAATGAGCAGTTCTTC. Amino acid sequence: CASRLTALPYNEQFF.

The rearrangement links TRBV3-1 (or the pseudogene TRBV3-2) to TRBJ2-3; 16 bases map to TRBD2. CDR1 is LGHDT and CDR2 is YNNKEL in the germline V gene (reference sequence). Unmatched junction bases numbered 7, after V lost 4 bases and J lost 3 bases. The length of the CDR3 is 18 residues. The CDR3 bases are TGTGCCAGCAGCCTCGGGACTAGCGGGAGGGCCTCAACAGATACGCAGTATTTT. Protein product: CASSLGTSGRASTDTQYF.

The chain recombines TRBV3-1 (or the pseudogene TRBV3-2) with TRBJ1-1; 11 nucleotides line up with TRBD1. The J segment lost 1 base and the V segment lost 2 bases, leaving 6 bases of the junction unmatched. The CDR3 is 17 amino acids. The germline CDR1 and CDR2 sequences are LGHDT and YNNKEL (reference sequence). CDR3 amino acids: CASSQTDRGLRNTEAFF. The CDR3 bases are TGTGCCAGCAGCCAAACGGACAGGGGGCTTAGGAACACTGAAGCTTTCTTT.

By proportion, this clone is medium-sized. The rearrangement links TRBV19 to TRBJ2-7, with D tentatively TRBD1 or TRBD2 (6 bases each). Trimming took off 3 bases at V and 5 bases at J, with 14 bases between the two ends. The CDR3 contains 14 residues. The V gene's germline CDR1 is LNHDA and CDR2 SQIVND (reference sequence). DNA for the CDR3: TGTGCCAGTAGTATCCCCGGGGGCGATGACGAGCAGTACTTC. Residues: CASSIPGGDDEQYF.

This chain uses TRBV19 with TRBJ2-5; no reliable D call. CDR3 length: 14 residues. From germline, CDR1 is LNHDA and CDR2 SQIVND (reference sequence). V was clipped by 4 bases and J by 1 base, with 10 bases between them. CDR3 amino acids: CASSKVGTQETQYF. CDR3 sequence (DNA): TGTGCCAGTAGTAAGGTGGGAACCCAAGAGACCCAGTACTTC.

V usage is TRBV9 and J usage is TRBJ2-3; D is perhaps TRBD1 (7 bases). CDR3 size: 14 residues. V was shortened by 3 bases and J by 4 bases, with 12 bases between the two germline ends. CDR1 is SGDLS, CDR2 YYNGEE, per germline. For the CDR3, the DNA is TGTGCCAGCAGCGGGAGGGGGCTCCCAGATACGCAGTATTTT. Its translation is CASSGRGLPDTQYF.

This clone is a singleton in its sample. The chain joins TRBV7-2 to TRBJ2-5, with 7 bases matching TRBD2. The germline CDR1 and CDR2 sequences are SGHTA and FQGNSA. V gave up 6 bases and J gave up 4 bases; unmatched junction bases: 8. The CDR3 consists of 14 residues. CDR3 loop: CASRGGRGTETQYF. For the CDR3, the DNA is TGTGCCAGCAGGGGAGGGCGGGGGACAGAGACCCAGTACTTC.

V and J are TRBV5-1 and TRBJ1-3; possible D gene TRBD1, 5 bases. The CDR3 is 16 residues long. Germline V gene lookup returns CDR1 SGHRS and CDR2 YFSETQ. Trimming pared 0 bases from V and 4 bases from J, leaving 14 bases between. CDR3 sequence (DNA): TGCGCCAGCAGCTTGGATACAGGATTCAGAGGAAACACCATATATTTT. This encodes CASSLDTGFRGNTIYF.

This rearrangement joins TRBV7-6 to TRBJ1-2, with D perhaps matching TRBD1 (5 bases). Germline values: CDR1 SGHVS, CDR2 FNYEAQ. The CDR3 runs 16 residues. V was cut by 1 base and J by 7 bases, with 19 bases left in between. DNA for the CDR3: TGTGCCAGCAGCTTAGTGGTTGGGGCTTACATGGGTGGCTACACCTTC. Its protein product is CASSLVVGAYMGGYTF.

Concerning this clone: Different DNA sequences within this sample yield the same CDR3. J is TRBJ1-3 and V is TRBV18; D possibly corresponds to TRBD1 (6 bases). The germline V gene encodes CDR1 KGHSH and CDR2 LQKENI. V was trimmed by 6 bases and J by 4 bases, leaving 13 bases between them. CDR3 length: 14 residues. The CDR3 sequence is CASSQQGSGNTIYF. CDR3 DNA sequence: TGTGCCAGCTCCCAACAGGGATCCGGAAACACCATATATTTT.

The chain's CDR3 is CASSFFSVNTGELFF. The CDR3 coding sequence is TGTGCCAGCAGTTTTTTTAGCGTGAACACCGGGGAGCTGTTTTTT. This chain uses TRBV7-2 with TRBJ2-2, with D possibly matching TRBD2 (5 bases). The CDR3 contains 15 residues. CDR1 SGHTA and CDR2 FQGNSA come from the germline V gene. Trimming left V 6 bases short and J 1 base short, with 12 bases between.